This TCR beta chain was sequenced for a study of cytomegalovirus exposure and HLA in healthy donors. Study-wide results and caveats: Differences between HLA loci emerged in a later analysis of TCR association rates, with DRB1 most and HLA-C fewest.

Primers included in the PCR were 60 Vbeta and 13 Jbeta primers. TCRdb's table, derived via immunoSEQ multiplex PCR, lists solely in-frame clones and lacks some. The sample lists some 200,000 clones, 80% to 85% seen once, with approximately 0.8% in the top ten. As for this clone: Its antigen is undetermined.

The CDR3 is 15 residues long. Trimming at V came to 6 bases and at J to 4 bases, leaving 5 bases not matched to a gene. The germline CDR1 and CDR2 sequences are MNHNS and SASEGT. This chain uses TRBV6-1 with TRBJ2-6, with TRBD1 identical over 8 bases. This TCR came from a woman in her late teens or twenties in good health and CMV-seronegative. Sequenced: PBMCs. The CDR3 sequence is CASRPRGRGANVLTF. The CDR3 DNA reads TGTGCCAGCAGACCCAGGGGGCGAGGGGCCAACGTCCTGACTTTC.